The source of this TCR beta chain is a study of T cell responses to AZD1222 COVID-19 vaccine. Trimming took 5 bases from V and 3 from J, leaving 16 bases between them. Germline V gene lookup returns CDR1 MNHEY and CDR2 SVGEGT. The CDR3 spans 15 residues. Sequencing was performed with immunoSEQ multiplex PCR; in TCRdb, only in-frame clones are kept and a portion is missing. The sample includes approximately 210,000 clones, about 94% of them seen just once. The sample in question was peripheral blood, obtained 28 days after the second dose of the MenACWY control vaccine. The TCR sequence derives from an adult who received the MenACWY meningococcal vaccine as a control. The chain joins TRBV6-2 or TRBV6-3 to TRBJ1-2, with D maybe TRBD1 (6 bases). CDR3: CASSRRTAVYYGYTF. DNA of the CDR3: TGTGCCAGCAGTCGCAGGACAGCAGTTTACTATGGCTACACCTTC.